This T cell receptor (beta chain) comes out of a study of T cell clonotyping in hematopoietic cell transplantation (dated by TCRdb to 2020 to 2022). General notes on the study: A total of under 150 blood samples were collected in the study from some 37 consecutive transplant recipients and their related donors. Recruitment of patients ran from late 2015 to early 2017, and follow-up continued until September 2020 or until death.

The sample holds one count of this clone. The antigen this receptor binds is unknown. Per-base quality was not reported, and no clone a single base away is much larger than it. Blood samples for TCR beta sequencing were provided by related transplant donors. Nuclei Lysis Solution was used to extract genomic DNA from fresh or cryopreserved unfractionated peripheral blood mononuclear cells. General study outcomes and caveats: Inverse Simpson Index values from donors and from recipients before transplant predicted broader TCR repertoire diversity after transplant. Sample size was limited, and cells were not sorted, so CD4 and CD8 repertoire contributions could not be separated. Overlap with donor repertoires was found for only a small fraction of recipient repertoires, with over 95% found to appear de novo at the given depth. Recipient TCR diversity fell after transplant, with pathologically expanded clonotypes rising progressively from day 30 to day 180.

The immunoSEQ assay, a bias-controlled multiplex PCR with V- and J-specific primers, was used to amplify TCR beta CDR3 regions from genomic DNA. A proprietary barcode and Illumina adapter sequences were added to the CDR3 amplicons in a second PCR step. An Illumina MiSeq instrument was used to sequence the CDR3 libraries. In the original analysis: immunoSEQ Analyzer 3.0 was used for export and quality control, with R Bioconductor and Immunarch used for downstream analyses. Repertoire metrics were calculated using only productive rearrangements within the normalized downsampled data set. In the normalized cohort, a clonotype counted as pathologically expanded if the clonotype was larger than 5 templates. Repertoire diversity was measured with the Inverse Simpson Index. To capture all clonotypes, CMV-specificity analyses were performed on the non-normalized data set. TCRdb mirrors the immuneACCESS table, restricted to in-frame sequences. Some clones are absent from its copies; in checked studies, under half trace to an unresolved V gene, and the reason for the others is unknown. V and J calls and clone size come straight from that table; D and trimming were deduced from the DNA. The sample yields 30,000 to 45,000 clones; over 75% were counted once. The ten largest clonotypes hold approximately 2% of the sample.

At the junction V is shortened by 3 bases and J by 8 bases, with 10 bases in between. The germline V gene specifies SGHVS as CDR1 and FQNEAQ as CDR2. The CDR3 has 12 amino acids, counting the end cysteine and phenylalanine. The sequence is cut down to CDR3 DNA, 36 bases in frame from base 1. The sequence joins TRBV7-8 to TRBJ1-1, with the D gene not clear enough to name. The TCR comes from a woman in her forties in good health. Some clones in this sample may be carry-over from other donors' samples. Sequences were obtained from peripheral blood mononuclear cells. The CDR3: CASSFSLAEAFF. The sequence in DNA is TGTGCCAGCAGCTTCTCTCTAGCCGAAGCTTTCTTT.